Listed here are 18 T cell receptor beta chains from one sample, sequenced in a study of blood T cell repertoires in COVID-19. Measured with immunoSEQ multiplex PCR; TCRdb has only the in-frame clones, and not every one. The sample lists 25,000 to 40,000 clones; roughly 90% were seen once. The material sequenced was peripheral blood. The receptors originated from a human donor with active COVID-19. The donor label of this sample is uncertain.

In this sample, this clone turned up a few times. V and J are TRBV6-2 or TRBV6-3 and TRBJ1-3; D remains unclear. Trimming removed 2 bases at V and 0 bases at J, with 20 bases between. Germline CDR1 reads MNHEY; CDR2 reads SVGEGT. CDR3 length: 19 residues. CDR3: CASSYDVYGFGYSGNTIYF. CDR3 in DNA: TGTGCCAGCAGTTACGATGTTTACGGGTTCGGGTACTCTGGAAACACCATATATTTT.

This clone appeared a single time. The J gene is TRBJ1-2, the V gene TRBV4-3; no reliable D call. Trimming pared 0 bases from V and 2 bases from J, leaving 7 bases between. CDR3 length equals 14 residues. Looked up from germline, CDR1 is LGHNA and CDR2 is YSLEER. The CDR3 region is CASSQDRGNYGYTF. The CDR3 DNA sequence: TGCGCCAGCAGCCAAGATCGCGGGAACTATGGCTACACCTTC.

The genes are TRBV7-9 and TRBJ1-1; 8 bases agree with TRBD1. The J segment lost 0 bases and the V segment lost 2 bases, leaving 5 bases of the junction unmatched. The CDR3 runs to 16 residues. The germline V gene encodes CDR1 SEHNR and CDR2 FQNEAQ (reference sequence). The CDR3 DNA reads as TGTGCCAGCAGCTTAAGCCCGGACAGGGTGAACACTGAAGCTTTCTTT. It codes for CASSLSPDRVNTEAFF.

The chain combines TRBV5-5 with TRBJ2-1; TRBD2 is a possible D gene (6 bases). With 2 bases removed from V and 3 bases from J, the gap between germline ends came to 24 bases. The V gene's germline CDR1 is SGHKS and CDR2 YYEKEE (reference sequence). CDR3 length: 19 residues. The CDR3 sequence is CASSLRSGYTLLNYNEQFF. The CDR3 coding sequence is TGTGCCAGCAGCTTACGTAGCGGATACACACTCCTTAACTACAATGAGCAGTTCTTC. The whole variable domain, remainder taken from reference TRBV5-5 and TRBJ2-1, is DAGVTQSPTHLIKTRGQQVTLRCSPISGHKSVSWYQQVLGQGPQFIFQYYEKEERGRGNFPDRFSARQFPNYSSELNVNALLLGDSALYLCASSLRSGYTLLNYNEQFFGPGTRLTVL.

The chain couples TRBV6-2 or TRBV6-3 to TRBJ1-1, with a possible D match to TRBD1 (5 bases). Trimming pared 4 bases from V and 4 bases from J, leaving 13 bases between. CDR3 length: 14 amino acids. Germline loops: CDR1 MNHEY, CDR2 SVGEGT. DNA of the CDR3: TGTGCCAGCAGTTCTCCGATCAGGGCCACTGAAGCTTTCTTT. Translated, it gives CASSSPIRATEAFF.

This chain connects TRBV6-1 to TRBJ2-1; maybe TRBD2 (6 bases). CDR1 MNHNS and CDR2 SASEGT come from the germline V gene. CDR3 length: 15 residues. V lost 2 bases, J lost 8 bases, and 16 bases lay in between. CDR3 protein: CASSEWNSRGDEQFF. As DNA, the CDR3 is TGTGCCAGCAGTGAATGGAATTCGCGGGGAGATGAGCAGTTCTTC.

DNA for the CDR3: TGTGCCAGCAGTCCTACAGGGGCTAATTCACCCCTCCACTTT. Its protein product is CASSPTGANSPLHF. The J gene is TRBJ1-6, the V gene TRBV27; 7 bases are a match to TRBD1. The germline CDR1 and CDR2 sequences are MNHEY and SMNVEV (reference sequence). This CDR3 has 14 residues. J lost 6 bases, V lost 5 bases, and 4 bases had no gene match.

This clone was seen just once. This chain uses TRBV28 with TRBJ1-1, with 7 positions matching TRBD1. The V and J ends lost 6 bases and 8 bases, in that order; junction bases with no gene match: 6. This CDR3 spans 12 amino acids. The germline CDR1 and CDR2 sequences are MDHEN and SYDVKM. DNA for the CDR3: TGTGCCAGCAGCATACCACAGGGGGAAGCTTTCTTT. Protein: CASSIPQGEAFF. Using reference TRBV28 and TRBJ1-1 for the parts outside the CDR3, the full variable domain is DVKVTQSSRYLVKRTGEKVFLECVQDMDHENMFWYRQDPGLGLRLIYFSYDVKMKEKGDIPEGYSVSREKKERFSLILESASTNQTSMYLCASSIPQGEAFFGQGTRLTVV.

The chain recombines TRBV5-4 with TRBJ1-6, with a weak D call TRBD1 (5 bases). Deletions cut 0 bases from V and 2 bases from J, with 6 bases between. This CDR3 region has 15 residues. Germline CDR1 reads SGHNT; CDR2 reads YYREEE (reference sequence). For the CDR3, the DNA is TGTGCCAGCAGCTTGGAACAGGCCTATAATTCACCCCTCCACTTT. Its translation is CASSLEQAYNSPLHF.

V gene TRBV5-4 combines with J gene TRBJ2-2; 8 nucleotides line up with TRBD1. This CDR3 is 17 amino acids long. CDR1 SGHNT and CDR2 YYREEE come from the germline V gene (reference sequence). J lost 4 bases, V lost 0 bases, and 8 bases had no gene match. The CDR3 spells CASSLGGQGFVTGELFF. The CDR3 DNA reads TGTGCCAGCAGCTTGGGCGGACAGGGATTTGTCACCGGGGAGCTGTTTTTT.

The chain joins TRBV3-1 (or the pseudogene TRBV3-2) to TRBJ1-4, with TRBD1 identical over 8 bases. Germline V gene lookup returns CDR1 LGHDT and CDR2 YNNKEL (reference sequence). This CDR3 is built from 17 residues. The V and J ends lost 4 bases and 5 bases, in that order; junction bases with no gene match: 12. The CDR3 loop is CASSPDRAQNLNEKLFF. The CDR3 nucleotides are TGTGCCAGCAGCCCGGACAGGGCCCAGAACTTAAATGAAAAACTGTTTTTT.

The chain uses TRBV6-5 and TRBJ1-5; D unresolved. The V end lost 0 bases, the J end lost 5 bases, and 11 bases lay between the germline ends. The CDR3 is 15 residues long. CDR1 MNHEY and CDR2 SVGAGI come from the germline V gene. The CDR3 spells CASSYSLDSYQPQHF. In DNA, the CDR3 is TGTGCCAGCAGTTACTCACTTGATTCATATCAGCCCCAGCATTTT.

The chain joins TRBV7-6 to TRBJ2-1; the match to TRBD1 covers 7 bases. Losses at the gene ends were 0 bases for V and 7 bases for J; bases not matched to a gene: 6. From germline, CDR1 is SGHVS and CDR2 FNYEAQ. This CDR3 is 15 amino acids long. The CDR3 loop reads CASSLALSGQNEQFF. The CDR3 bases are TGTGCCAGCAGCTTAGCGTTGTCGGGACAGAATGAGCAGTTCTTC.

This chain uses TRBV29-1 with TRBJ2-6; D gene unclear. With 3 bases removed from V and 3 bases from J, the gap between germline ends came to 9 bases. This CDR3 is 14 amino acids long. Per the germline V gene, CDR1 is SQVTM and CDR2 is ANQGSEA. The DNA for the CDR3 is TGCAGCGTTGAGCACGGCGGTGGGGCCAACGTCCTGACTTTC. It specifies CSVEHGGGANVLTF.

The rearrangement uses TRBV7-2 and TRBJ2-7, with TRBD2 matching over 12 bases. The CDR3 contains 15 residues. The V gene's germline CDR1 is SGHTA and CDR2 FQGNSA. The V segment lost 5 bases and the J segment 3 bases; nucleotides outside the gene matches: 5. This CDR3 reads CASSLRTSGDYEQYF. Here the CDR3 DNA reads TGTGCCAGCAGCCTCCGGACTAGCGGGGACTACGAGCAGTACTTC.

The DNA for the CDR3 is TGTGCCAGCAGCCGGGACTCCAGCGGGGGGGAGACCCAGTACTTC. This gives the protein CASSRDSSGGETQYF. The chain joins TRBV4-2 to TRBJ2-5; 9 nucleotides align to TRBD2. V dropped 4 bases and J dropped 5; count of bases not matched to a gene: 8. Germline V lookup: CDR1 LGHNA, CDR2 YNFKEQ. CDR3 length: 15 residues.

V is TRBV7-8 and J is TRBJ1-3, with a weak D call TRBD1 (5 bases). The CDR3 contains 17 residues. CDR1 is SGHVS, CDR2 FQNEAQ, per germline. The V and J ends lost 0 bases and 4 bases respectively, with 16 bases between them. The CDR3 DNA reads TGTGCCAGCAGCTTAGCTCCCGGGGGGTTGAGGGGAAACACCATATATTTT. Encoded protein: CASSLAPGGLRGNTIYF. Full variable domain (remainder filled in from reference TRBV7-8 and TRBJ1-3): GAGVSQSPRYKVAKRGQDVALRCDPISGHVSLFWYQQALGQGPEFLTYFQNEAQLDKSGLPSDRFFAERPEGSVSTLKIQRTQQEDSAVYLCASSLAPGGLRGNTIYFGEGSWLTVV.

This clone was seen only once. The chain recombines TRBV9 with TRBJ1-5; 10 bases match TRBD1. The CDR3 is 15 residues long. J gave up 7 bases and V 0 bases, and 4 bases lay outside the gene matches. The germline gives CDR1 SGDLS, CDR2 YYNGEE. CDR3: CASSVGDRGGQPQHF. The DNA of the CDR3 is TGTGCCAGCAGCGTAGGGGACAGGGGAGGGCAGCCCCAGCATTTT.